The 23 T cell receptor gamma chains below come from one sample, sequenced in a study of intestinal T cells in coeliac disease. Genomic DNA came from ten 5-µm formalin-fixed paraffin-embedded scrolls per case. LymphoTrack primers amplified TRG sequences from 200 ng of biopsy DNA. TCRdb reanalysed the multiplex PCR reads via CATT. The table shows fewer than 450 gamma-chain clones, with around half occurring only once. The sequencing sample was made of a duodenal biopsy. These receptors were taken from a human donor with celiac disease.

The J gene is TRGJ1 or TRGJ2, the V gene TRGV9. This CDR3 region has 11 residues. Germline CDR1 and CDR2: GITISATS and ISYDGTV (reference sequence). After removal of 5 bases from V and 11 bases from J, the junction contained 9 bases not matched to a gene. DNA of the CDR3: TGTGCCTTGTGGGGAGGTGATGAGAAACTCTTT. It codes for CALWGGDEKLF.

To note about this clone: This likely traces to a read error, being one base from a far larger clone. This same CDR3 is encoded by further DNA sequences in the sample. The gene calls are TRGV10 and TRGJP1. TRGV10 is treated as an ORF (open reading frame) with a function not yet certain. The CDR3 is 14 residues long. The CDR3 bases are TGTGCTGCGTGGGATTGGGCTACTGGGTGGTTCAAGATATTT. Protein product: CAAWDWATGWFKIF.

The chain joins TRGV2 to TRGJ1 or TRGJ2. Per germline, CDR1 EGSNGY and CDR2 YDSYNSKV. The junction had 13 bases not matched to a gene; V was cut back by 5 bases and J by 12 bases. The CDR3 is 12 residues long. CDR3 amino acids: CATWGRTWGKLF. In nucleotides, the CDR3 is TGTGCCACCTGGGGACGGACCTGGGGGAAACTCTTT.

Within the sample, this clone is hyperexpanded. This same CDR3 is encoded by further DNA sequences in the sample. CDR3 sequence reads: CATWDLSNYYKKLF. The CDR3 DNA follows: TGTGCCACCTGGGACCTCTCCAATTATTATAAGAAACTCTTT. J is TRGJ1 or TRGJ2 and V is TRGV3. Germline V gene data show CDR1 as VTNTFY and CDR2 as YDVSTARD (reference sequence). V lost 3 bases and J lost 1; bases outside the gene matches: 6. The length of the CDR3 is 14 residues.

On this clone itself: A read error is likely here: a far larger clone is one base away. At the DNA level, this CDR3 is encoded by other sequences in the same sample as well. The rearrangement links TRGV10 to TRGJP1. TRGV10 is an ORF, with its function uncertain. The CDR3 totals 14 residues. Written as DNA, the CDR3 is TGTGCCGCGTGGGATTGGGCTACTGGTTGGTTCAAGATATTT. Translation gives CAAWDWATGWFKIF.

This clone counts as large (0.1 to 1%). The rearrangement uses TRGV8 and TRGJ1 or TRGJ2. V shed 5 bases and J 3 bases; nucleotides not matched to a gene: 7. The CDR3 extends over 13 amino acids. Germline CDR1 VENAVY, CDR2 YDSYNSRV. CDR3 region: CATWVLVYYKKLF. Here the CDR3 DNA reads TGTGCCACCTGGGTCCTGGTTTATTATAAGAAACTCTTT.

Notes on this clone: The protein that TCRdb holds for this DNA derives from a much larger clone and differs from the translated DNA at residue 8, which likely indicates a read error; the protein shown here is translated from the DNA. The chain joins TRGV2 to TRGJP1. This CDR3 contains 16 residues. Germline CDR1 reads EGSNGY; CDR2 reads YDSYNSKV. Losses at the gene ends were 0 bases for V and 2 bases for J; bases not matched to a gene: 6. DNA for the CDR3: TGTGCCACCTGGGACGGGCTAGTGACCACTGGTTGGTTCAAGATATTT. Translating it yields CATWDGLVTTGWFKIF.

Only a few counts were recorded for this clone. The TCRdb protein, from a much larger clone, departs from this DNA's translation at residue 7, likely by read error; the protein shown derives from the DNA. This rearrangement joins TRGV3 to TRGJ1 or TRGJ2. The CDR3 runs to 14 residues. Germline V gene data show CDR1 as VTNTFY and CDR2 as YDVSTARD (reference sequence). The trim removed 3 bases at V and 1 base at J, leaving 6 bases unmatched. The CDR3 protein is CATWDLPNYYKKLF. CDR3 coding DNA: TGTGCCACCTGGGACCTCCCCAATTATTATAAGAAACTCTTT.

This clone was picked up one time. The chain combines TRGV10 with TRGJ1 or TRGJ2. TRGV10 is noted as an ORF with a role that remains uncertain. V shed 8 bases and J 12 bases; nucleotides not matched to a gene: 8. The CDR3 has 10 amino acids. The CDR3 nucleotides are TGTGCTGCGTGGGACAGGAGGAAACTCTTT. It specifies CAAWDRRKLF.

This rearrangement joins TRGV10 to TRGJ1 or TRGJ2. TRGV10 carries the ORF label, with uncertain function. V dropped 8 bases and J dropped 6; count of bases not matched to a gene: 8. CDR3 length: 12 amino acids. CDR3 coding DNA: TGTGCTGCGTGGGATTATACTTATAAGAAACTCTTT. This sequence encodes CAAWDYTYKKLF.

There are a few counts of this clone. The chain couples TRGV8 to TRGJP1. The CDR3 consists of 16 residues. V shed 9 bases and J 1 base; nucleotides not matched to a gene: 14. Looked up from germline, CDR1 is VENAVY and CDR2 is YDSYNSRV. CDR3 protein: CATNPLRSTTGWFKIF. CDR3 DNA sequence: TGTGCCACCAACCCCCTTAGGAGTACCACTGGTTGGTTCAAGATATTT.

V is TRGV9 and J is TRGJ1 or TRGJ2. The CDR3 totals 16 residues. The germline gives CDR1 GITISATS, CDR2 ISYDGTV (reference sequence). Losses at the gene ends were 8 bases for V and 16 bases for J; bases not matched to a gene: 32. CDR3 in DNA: TGTGCCTTGTCGGGAGGCCTGCGCGGCTGGGGTTTAAGAAAGCTCTTT. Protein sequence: CALSGGLRGWGLRKLF.

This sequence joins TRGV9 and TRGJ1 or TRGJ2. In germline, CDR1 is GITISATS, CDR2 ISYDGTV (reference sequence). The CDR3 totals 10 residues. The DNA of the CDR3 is TGTGCTTGTGGGAGTGATGAGAAACTCTTT. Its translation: CACGSDEKLF.

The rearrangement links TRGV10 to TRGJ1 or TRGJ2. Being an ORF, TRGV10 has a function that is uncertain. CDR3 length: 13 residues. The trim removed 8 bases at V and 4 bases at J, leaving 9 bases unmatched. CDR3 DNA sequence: TGTGCTGCGTGGAGTCGGTCGTATTATAAGAAACTCTTT. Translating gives CAAWSRSYYKKLF.

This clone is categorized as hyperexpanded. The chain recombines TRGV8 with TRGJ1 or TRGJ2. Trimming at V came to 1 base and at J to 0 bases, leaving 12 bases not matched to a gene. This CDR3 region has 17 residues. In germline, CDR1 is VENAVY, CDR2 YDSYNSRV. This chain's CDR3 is CATWDRLPPSNYYKKLF. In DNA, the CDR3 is TGTGCCACCTGGGATAGACTCCCTCCCTCGAATTATTATAAGAAACTCTTT.

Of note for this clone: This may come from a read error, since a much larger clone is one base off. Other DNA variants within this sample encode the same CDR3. The CDR3 bases are TGTGCTGCGTGGGATGGGGGTTGTTATAAGAAGCTCTTT. This encodes CAAWDGGCYKKLF. The V gene is TRGV10, the J gene TRGJ1 or TRGJ2. TRGV10 is known as an ORF, though its function is uncertain. The CDR3 is made up of 13 amino acids.

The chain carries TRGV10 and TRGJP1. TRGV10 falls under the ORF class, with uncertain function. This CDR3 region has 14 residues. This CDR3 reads CARGMGSPGWFKIF. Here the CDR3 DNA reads TGTGCGCGTGGGATGGGCTCCCCTGGTTGGTTCAAGATATTT.

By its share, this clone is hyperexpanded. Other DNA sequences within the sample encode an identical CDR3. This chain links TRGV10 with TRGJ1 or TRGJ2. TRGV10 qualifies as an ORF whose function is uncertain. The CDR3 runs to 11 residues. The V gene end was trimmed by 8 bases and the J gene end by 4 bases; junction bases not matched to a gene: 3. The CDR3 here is CAAWEYYKKLF. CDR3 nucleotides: TGTGCTGCGTGGGAGTATTATAAGAAACTCTTT.

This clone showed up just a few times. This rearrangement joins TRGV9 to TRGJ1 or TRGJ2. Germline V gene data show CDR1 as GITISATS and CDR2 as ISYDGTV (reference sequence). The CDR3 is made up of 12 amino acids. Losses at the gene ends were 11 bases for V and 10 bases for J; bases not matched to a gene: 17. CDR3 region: CASKGITKKKLF. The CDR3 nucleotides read TGTGCCTCAAAAGGGATTACCAAAAAGAAACTCTTT.

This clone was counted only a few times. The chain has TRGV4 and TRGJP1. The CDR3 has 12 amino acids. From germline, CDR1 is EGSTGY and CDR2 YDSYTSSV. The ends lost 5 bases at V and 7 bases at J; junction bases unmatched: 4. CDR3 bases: TGTGCCACCTGGGGACTTGGTTGGTTCAAGATATTT. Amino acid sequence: CATWGLGWFKIF.

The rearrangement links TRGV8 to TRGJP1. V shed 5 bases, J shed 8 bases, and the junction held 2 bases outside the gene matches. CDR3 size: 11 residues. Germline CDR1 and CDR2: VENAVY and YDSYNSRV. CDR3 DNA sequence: TGTGCCACCTGGGTAGGTTGGTTCAAGATATTT. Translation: CATWVGWFKIF.

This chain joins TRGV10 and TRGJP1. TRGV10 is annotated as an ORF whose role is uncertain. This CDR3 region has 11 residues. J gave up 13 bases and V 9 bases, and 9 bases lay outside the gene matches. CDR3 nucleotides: TGTGCTGCGTGCCACGTGGTGTTCAAGATATTT. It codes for CAACHVVFKIF.

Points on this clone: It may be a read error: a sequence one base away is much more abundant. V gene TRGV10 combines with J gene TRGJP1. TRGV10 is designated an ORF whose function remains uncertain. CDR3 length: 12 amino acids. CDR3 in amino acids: CAACTTGWLKIF. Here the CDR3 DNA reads TGTGCTGCGTGCACTACTGGTTGGCTCAAGATATTT.